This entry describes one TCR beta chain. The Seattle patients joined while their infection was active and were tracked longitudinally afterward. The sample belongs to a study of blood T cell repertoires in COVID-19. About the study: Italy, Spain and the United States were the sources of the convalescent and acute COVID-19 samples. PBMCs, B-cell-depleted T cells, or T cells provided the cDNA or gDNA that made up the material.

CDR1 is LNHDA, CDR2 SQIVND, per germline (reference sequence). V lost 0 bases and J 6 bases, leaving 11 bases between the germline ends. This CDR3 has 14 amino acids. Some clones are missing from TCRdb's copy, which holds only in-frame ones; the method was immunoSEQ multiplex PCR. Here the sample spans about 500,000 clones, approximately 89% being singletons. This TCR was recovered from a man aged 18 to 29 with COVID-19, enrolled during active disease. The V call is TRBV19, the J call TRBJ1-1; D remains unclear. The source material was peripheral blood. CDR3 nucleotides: TGTGCCAGTAGTATAGATGTGGGGAGCGCTGAAGCTTTCTTT. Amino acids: CASSIDVGSAEAFF.